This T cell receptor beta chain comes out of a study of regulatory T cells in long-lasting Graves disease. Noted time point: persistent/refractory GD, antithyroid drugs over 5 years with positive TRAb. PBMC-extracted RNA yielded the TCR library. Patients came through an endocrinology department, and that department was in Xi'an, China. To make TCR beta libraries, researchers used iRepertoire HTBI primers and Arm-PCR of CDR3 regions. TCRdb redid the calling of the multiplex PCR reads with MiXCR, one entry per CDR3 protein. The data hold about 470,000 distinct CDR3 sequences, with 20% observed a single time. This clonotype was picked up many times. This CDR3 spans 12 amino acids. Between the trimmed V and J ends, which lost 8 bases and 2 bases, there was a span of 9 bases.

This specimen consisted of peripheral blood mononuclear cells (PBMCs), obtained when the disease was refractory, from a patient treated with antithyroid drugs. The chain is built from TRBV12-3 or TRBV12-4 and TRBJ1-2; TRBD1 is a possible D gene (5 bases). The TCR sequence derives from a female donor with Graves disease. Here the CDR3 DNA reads TGTGCCAGCTCGGGACGGAACTATGGCTACACCTTC. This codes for CASSGRNYGYTF.